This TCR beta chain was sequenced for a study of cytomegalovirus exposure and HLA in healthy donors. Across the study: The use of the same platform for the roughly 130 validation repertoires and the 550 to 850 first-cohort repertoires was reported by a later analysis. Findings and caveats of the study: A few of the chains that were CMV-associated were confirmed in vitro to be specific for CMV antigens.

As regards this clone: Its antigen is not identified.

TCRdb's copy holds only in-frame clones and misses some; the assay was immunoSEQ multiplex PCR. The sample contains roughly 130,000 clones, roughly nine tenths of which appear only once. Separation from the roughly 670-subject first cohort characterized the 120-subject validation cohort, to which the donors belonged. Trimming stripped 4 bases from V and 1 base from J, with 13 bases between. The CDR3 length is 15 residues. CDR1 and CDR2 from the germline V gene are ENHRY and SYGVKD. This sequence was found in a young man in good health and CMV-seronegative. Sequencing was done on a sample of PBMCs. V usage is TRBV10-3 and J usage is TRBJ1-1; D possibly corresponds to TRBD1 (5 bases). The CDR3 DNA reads TGTGCCATCAGTGCGGGGGGGTTAGGGAACACTGAAGCTTTCTTT. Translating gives CAISAGGLGNTEAFF.